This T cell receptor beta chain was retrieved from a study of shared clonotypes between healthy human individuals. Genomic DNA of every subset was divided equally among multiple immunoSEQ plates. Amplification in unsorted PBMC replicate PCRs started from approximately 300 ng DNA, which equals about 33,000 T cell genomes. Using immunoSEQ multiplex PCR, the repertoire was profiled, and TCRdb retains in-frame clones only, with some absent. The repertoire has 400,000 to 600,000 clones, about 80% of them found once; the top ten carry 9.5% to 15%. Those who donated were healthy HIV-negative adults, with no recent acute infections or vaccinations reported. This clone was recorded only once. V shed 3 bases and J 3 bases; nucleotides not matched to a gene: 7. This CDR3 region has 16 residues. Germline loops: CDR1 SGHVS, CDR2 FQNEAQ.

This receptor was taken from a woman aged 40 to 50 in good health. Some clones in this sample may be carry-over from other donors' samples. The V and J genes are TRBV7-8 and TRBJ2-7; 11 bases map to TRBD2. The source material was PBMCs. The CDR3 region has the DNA TGTGCCAGCAGCTTGAGACTAGCGGGATCTCTCTACGAGCAGTACTTC. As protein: CASSLRLAGSLYEQYF.